One and the same sample provided the 14 T cell receptor beta chains below, sequenced in a study of response to subunit inactivated influenza vaccine. TCRdb re-called the RT-PCR reads through MiXCR, storing one row per CDR3 protein. Of roughly 790,000 distinct CDR3 sequences in the sample, approximately 21% were seen once. The sequencing used PBMCs from blood, collected 5 days after vaccination. The origin of the receptors is a man aged 50-59 years who received an inactivated influenza vaccine.

This clonotype was observed a handful of times. The chain links TRBV4-2 to TRBJ1-1; 9 bases fit TRBD1. V lost 3 bases to trimming and J lost 4 bases; unmatched junction nucleotides: 6. CDR3 length: 15 amino acids. Germline CDR1 is LGHNA and CDR2 is YNFKEQ. The DNA for the CDR3 is TGTGCCAGCAGCCAGTCCGGGACAGGGTTCACTGAAGCTTTCTTT. This encodes CASSQSGTGFTEAFF.

This clonotype was counted between two and nine times. This sequence joins TRBV5-6 and TRBJ2-3, with D possibly matching TRBD2 (5 bases). This CDR3 comprises 15 residues. Germline V gene lookup returns CDR1 SGHDT and CDR2 YYEEEE. Trimming stripped 0 bases from V and 2 bases from J, with 10 bases between. In DNA, the CDR3 is TGTGCCAGCAGCTTGGGGCGGACTGCCACAGATACGCAGTATTTT. Translating it yields CASSLGRTATDTQYF.

This clonotype was counted many times. The J gene is TRBJ1-5, the V gene TRBV12-3 or TRBV12-4; D may be TRBD1 (5 bases). V shed 5 bases and J shed 7 bases, with 18 bases lying between them. CDR3 length: 15 amino acids. DNA for the CDR3: TGTGCCAGCAGTGCCGGGAGGGGAGGAGGGCAGCCCCAGCATTTT. As protein: CASSAGRGGGQPQHF.

Regarding this clonotype: Since no conserved phenylalanine or tryptophan closes the CDR3, a read error is the likely cause. V is TRBV28 and J is TRBJ1-1, with 8 bases that match TRBD1. The junction had 12 bases not matched to a gene; V was cut back by 6 bases and J by 0 bases. Germline-derived CDR1 and CDR2 are MDHEN and SYDVKM. There are 17 residues in the CDR3. DNA of the CDR3: TGTGCCAGCAGGAATTTGGGCAGGGGGCTAATGAACACTGAAGCTTTCCTT. This sequence encodes CASRNLGRGLMNTEAFL.

This clonotype was recorded at least ten times. The rearrangement uses TRBV20-1 and TRBJ2-1, with D tentatively TRBD2 (6 bases). Trimming took off 3 bases at V and 4 bases at J, with 19 bases between the two ends. The CDR3 contains 16 residues. Germline V gene lookup returns CDR1 DFQATT and CDR2 SNEGSKA (reference sequence). Written as DNA, the CDR3 is TGCAGTGCTAGCGCCGGGAGACCGTCTCGGTACAATGAGCAGTTCTTC. It is translated as CSASAGRPSRYNEQFF.

The chain joins TRBV5-5 to TRBJ1-5; the match to TRBD1 covers 7 bases. V was clipped by 4 bases and J by 2 bases; unmatched bases: 6. The CDR3 is made up of 15 amino acids. Germline lookup yields CDR1 SGHKS and CDR2 YYEKEE (reference sequence). This CDR3 is CASSPSGQGNQPQHF. The CDR3 nucleotides read TGTGCCAGCAGCCCCTCCGGACAGGGCAATCAGCCCCAGCATTTT.

V gene TRBV28 combines with J gene TRBJ2-7, with D tentatively TRBD1 (5 bases). Germline V gene sequence: CDR1 MDHEN, CDR2 SYDVKM. V gave up 5 bases and J gave up 2 bases, with 22 bases separating them. This CDR3 has 17 residues. CDR3 protein: CASSPRAPLSPPYEQYF. For the CDR3, the DNA is TGTGCCAGCAGTCCCAGGGCCCCCTTATCCCCACCCTACGAGCAGTACTTC.

This chain uses TRBV28 with TRBJ2-5, with TRBD2 matching over 7 bases. CDR3 length: 15 amino acids. V lost 8 bases, J lost 0 bases, and 9 bases stayed unmatched. Germline CDR1 is MDHEN and CDR2 is SYDVKM. The CDR3: CASSFGGGDQETQYF. The DNA of the CDR3 is TGTGCCAGCTCCTTTGGTGGGGGGGACCAAGAGACCCAGTACTTC. The variable domain in full, with the rest retrieved from reference TRBV28 and TRBJ2-5, is DVKVTQSSRYLVKRTGEKVFLECVQDMDHENMFWYRQDPGLGLRLIYFSYDVKMKEKGDIPEGYSVSREKKERFSLILESASTNQTSMYLCASSFGGGDQETQYFGPGTRLLVL.

This clonotype appeared a few times. V is TRBV12-3 or TRBV12-4 and J is TRBJ2-2, with D possibly matching TRBD1 (6 bases). CDR3 length equals 13 residues. Trimming cost V 6 bases and J 5 bases, with 10 bases left between them. The CDR3 spells CASSRQDTGELFF. The CDR3 DNA follows: TGTGCCAGCAGCCGACAGGATACCGGGGAGCTGTTTTTT.

V usage is TRBV10-3 and J usage is TRBJ1-2; a weak D match, TRBD1 (6 bases). The CDR3 extends over 14 amino acids. The V gene lost 0 bases and the J gene lost 6 bases, with 11 bases spanning the gap. Germline CDR1 is ENHRY and CDR2 is SYGVKD. The CDR3 coding sequence is TGTGCCATCAGTGAGTCGGGGGCATCAGATGGCTACACCTTC. Its protein is CAISESGASDGYTF.

V is TRBV5-1 and J is TRBJ2-7; 9 nucleotides line up with TRBD1. The junction had 11 bases not matched to a gene; V was cut back by 4 bases and J by 6 bases. The CDR3 has 15 residues. Germline CDR1 and CDR2: SGHRS and YFSETQ. In DNA, the CDR3 is TGCGCCAGCAGCAATGGCGGGACAGGGAGATCCGAGCAGTACTTC. It encodes CASSNGGTGRSEQYF. The variable domain in full, completed from reference TRBV5-1 and TRBJ2-7, reads KAGVTQTPRYLIKTRGQQVTLSCSPISGHRSVSWYQQTPGQGLQFLFEYFSETQRNKGNFPGRFSGRQFSNSRSEMNVSTLELGDSALYLCASSNGGTGRSEQYFGPGTRLTVT.

This clonotype has a handful of counts. This rearrangement joins TRBV6-1 to TRBJ2-6; 10 bases map to TRBD1. Germline V gene lookup returns CDR1 MNHNS and CDR2 SASEGT. The CDR3 consists of 16 residues. Trimming cost V 6 bases and J 0 bases; bases outside gene matches: 2. CDR3 DNA: TGTGCCAGCAGACGGACAGGGGGCTCTGGGGCCAACGTCCTGACTTTC. Amino acids: CASRRTGGSGANVLTF.

This chain connects TRBV18 to TRBJ2-7; D is unresolved. This CDR3 contains 15 residues. Trimming took off 3 bases at V and 4 bases at J, with 16 bases between the two ends. Germline CDR1 and CDR2: KGHSH and LQKENI. CDR3 DNA sequence: TGTGCCAGCTCACCGACCTCGAAAGGGTTATACGAGCAGTACTTC. It specifies CASSPTSKGLYEQYF.

This chain links TRBV20-1 with TRBJ2-2; 10 bases are a match to TRBD2. The CDR3 has 16 residues. V trimming: 2 bases; J trimming: 2 bases; junction bases outside the gene matches: 5. Germline values: CDR1 DFQATT, CDR2 SNEGSKA (reference sequence). The DNA of the CDR3 is TGCAGTGCTAGATCAGGGACTAGCGTCAACACCGGGGAGCTGTTTTTT. It is translated as CSARSGTSVNTGELFF.